These T cell receptor beta chains were read from a single sample in a study of blood T cells in healthy people across ages. From the 5' RACE reads, TCRdb called clonotypes with MiXCR, one entry per CDR3 protein. The sample comprises about 1.5 million distinct CDR3 sequences, under 55% of which are singletons, and over 3.5% rests with the top ten. Sequencing was done on a sample of blood. Every receptor here comes from a woman aged 18-29 years in good health. CDR3s include the opening cysteine and the closing phenylalanine or tryptophan. A D gene is named only where the DNA matches it firmly. A clone size is listed for some rows: how often the clone was seen (once, few, many), or a class if it is expanded.

15,TRBJ1-6,-,TRBV10-3,TRBD1,TGTGCCATCAGTGAACCCGGGACAGGGGTGTCACCCCTCCACTTT,CAISEPGTGVSPLHF
13,TRBJ2-3,few,TRBV14,-,TGTGCCAGCAGCCAAGGCACCGGGACGGGGCAGTATTTT,CASSQGTGTGQYF
15,TRBJ1-6,-,TRBV7-3,-,TGTGCCAGCAGCTTAACAGGACTCTATAATTCACCCCTCCACTTT,CASSLTGLYNSPLHF
16,TRBJ1-2,-,TRBV20-1,-,TGCAGTCCCCCACCATACTTGACAGGAGGGCACTATGGCTACACCTTC,CSPPPYLTGGHYGYTF
15,TRBJ1-4,-,TRBV21-1,-,TGTGCCAGCAGCAAAGACGCGACAGGGGATGAAAAACTGTTTTTT,CASSKDATGDEKLFF
14,TRBJ1-1,-,TRBV18,-,TGTGCCAGCTCACCACTCCTAGGGCACACTGAAGCTTTCTTT,CASSPLLGHTEAFF
15,TRBJ2-3,few,TRBV7-3,-,TGTGCCAGCAGCTTACTAGCCGCGGCGGCAGATACGCAGTATTTT,CASSLLAAAADTQYF
13,TRBJ1-2,many,TRBV27,TRBD1,TGTGCCAGCAGCCCGGGACAGGACTATGGCTACACCTTC,CASSPGQDYGYTF
16,TRBJ1-2,-,TRBV25-1,TRBD1,TGTGCCAGCAGTGATACCGGGACAGGGTCCTCCTATGGCTACACCTTC,CASSDTGTGSSYGYTF
16,TRBJ1-5,-,TRBV7-2,-,TGTGCCAGCACTAAGGAGAGCAAACATAGCAATCAGCCCCAGCATTTT,CASTKESKHSNQPQHF
14,TRBJ1-2,few,TRBV6-5,TRBD1,TGTGCCAGCAGTCGTACAGGGGGAGTTTATGGCTACACCTTC,CASSRTGGVYGYTF
16,TRBJ2-7,-,TRBV6-5,TRBD2,TGTGCCAGCAGCCTCGGACTAGCGGGACTCAACAATAAGCAGTACTTC,CASSLGLAGLNNKQYF
13,TRBJ1-2,-,TRBV7-9,TRBD1,TGTGCCAGCAGCGAGTTACAGGGGAAGGGCTACACCTTC,CASSELQGKGYTF
19,TRBJ1-5,few,TRBV6-1,TRBD1,TGTGCCAGCAGGTCCGCCGACAGGGGAGGGCCTTTTAGAAATCAGCCCCAGCATTTT,CASRSADRGGPFRNQPQHF
14,TRBJ2-1,few,TRBV5-1,TRBD1,TGCGCCAGCAGCATTGGACAGGTTTACAATGAGCAGTTCTTC,CASSIGQVYNEQFF
14,TRBJ2-2,-,TRBV20-1,-,TGCAGTGCTGCCGGGACGGAGAACACCGGGGAGCTGTTTTTT,CSAAGTENTGELFF
15,TRBJ2-3,few,TRBV20-1,-,TGCAGTGCGCAGACGGCTAGCGAGGGAACAGATACGCAGTATTTT,CSAQTASEGTDTQYF
13,TRBJ2-2,-,TRBV6-1,-,TGTGCCCTTCGAGAGGCCACTACCGGGGAGCTGTTTTTT,CALREATTGELFF
16,TRBJ1-1,-,TRBV9,-,TGTGCCAGCAGCGCCAACCGGGACACCCTGGACACTGAAGCTTTCTTT,CASSANRDTLDTEAFF
13,TRBJ1-5,many,TRBV5-1,-,TGCGCCAGCAGCTTTGCCATTGATCAGCCCCAGCATTTT,CASSFAIDQPQHF